This T cell receptor beta chain was sequenced during a study of cytomegalovirus exposure and HLA in healthy donors. Study at large: Unique TCRs numbering around 85 million, obtained from HLA-typed donors, made up an early data release. Study-wide results and caveats: Fewer N-insertions (relative to the approximately 700-donor mean) were reportedly seen in an Asian-associated ancestry cluster in a later analysis. The sole available immune exposure information was CMV serostatus. A cluster of highly shared sequence variants was likely a sequencing artifact.

Primers included in the PCR were 60 Vbeta and 13 Jbeta primers. Here immunoSEQ multiplex PCR was the method, and the copy in TCRdb shows in-frame clones only, minus some. The sample has roughly 200,000 clones, about three quarters seen once; the top ten hold roughly 2.1%. This clone was recorded a few times. What it binds is not known. Specimen: PBMCs. This TCR derives from a woman aged 30 to 39 in good health and CMV-seropositive.

Here the CDR3 DNA reads TGTGCCAGCACTCGGGGGAATCAGGAGGGCTACACCTTC. Amino acids: CASTRGNQEGYTF. V gene TRBV6-8 combines with J gene TRBJ1-2, with a weak D call TRBD1 (5 bases). Germline assignment: CDR1 MNHGY and CDR2 SAAAGT. The CDR3 is 13 residues long. Trimming shortened V by 7 bases and J by 8 bases, and 17 bases separated the two germline ends.